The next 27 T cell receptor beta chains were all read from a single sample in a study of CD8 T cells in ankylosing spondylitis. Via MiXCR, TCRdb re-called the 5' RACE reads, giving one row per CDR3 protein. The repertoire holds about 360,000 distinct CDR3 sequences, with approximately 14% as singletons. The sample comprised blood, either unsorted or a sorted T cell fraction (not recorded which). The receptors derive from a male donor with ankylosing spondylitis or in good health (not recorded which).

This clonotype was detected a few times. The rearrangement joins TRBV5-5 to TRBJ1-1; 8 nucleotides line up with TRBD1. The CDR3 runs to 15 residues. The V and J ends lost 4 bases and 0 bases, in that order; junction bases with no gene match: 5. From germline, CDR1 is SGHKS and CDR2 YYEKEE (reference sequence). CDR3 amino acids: CASSPGQGMNTEAFF. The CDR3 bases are TGTGCCAGCAGCCCAGGACAGGGAATGAACACTGAAGCTTTCTTT.

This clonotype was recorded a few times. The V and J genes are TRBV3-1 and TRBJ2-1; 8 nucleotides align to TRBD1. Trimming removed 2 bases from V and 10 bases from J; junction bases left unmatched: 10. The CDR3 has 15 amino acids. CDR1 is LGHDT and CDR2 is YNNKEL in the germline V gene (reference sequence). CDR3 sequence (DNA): TGTGCCAGCAGCCAACGGGACAGGCACGCTAAGGAGCAGTTCTTC. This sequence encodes CASSQRDRHAKEQFF.

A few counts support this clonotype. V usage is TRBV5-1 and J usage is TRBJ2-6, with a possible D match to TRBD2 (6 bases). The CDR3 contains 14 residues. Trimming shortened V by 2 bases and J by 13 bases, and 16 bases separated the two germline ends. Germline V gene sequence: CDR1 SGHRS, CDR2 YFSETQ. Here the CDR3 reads CASSLPGVGAVLTF. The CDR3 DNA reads TGCGCCAGCAGCTTACCGGGAGTAGGAGCTGTCCTGACTTTC.

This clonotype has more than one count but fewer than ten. The CDR3 sequence is CASRPAGYYGYTF. CDR3 bases: TGCGCCAGCAGGCCGGCGGGGTACTATGGCTACACCTTC. The chain carries TRBV4-1 and TRBJ1-2; D is undetermined. The germline V gene encodes CDR1 MGHRA and CDR2 YSYEKL. The ends were cut back, 6 bases at V and 3 bases at J, with 11 bases in the middle. The CDR3 runs 13 residues.

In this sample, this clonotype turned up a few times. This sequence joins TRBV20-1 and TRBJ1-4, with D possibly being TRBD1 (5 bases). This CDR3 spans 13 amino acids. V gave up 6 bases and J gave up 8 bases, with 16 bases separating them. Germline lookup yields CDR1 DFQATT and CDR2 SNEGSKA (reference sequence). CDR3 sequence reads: CSATGPLGEKLFF. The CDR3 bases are TGCAGTGCCACGGGACCCCTGGGAGAAAAACTGTTTTTT.

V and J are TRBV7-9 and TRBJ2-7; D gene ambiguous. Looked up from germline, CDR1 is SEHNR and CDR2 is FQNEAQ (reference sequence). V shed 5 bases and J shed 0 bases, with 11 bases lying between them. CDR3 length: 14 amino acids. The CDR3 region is CASSPLQISYEQYF. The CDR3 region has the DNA TGTGCCAGCAGCCCCCTCCAAATCTCCTACGAGCAGTACTTC.

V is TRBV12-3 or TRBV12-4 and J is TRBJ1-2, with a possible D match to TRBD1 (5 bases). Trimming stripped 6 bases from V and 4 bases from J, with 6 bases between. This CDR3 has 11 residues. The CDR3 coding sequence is TGTGCCAGCAGCGGGGGCTATGGCTACACCTTC. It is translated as CASSGGYGYTF.

CDR3 in DNA: TGTGCCAGCGGTCGGAATGAGCAGTTCTTC. Residues: CASGRNEQFF. This chain links TRBV27 with TRBJ2-1, with D unclear. The CDR3 contains 10 residues. Trimming removed 8 bases at V and 7 bases at J, with 6 bases between. The germline CDR1 and CDR2 sequences are MNHEY and SMNVEV (reference sequence).

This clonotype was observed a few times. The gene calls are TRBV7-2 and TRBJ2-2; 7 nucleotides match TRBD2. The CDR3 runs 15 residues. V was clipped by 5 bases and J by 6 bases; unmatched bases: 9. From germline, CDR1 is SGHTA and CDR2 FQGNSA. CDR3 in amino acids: CASSSGISEPGELFF. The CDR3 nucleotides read TGTGCCAGCAGCAGCGGGATTAGCGAACCCGGGGAGCTGTTTTTT.

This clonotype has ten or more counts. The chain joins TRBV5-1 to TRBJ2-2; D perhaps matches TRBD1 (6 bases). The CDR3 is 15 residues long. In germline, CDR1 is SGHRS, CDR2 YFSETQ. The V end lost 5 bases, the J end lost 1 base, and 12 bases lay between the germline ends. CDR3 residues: CASRQGSENTGELFF. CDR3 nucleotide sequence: TGCGCCAGCAGACAGGGTAGTGAGAACACCGGGGAGCTGTTTTTT. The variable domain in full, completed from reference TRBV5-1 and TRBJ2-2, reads KAGVTQTPRYLIKTRGQQVTLSCSPISGHRSVSWYQQTPGQGLQFLFEYFSETQRNKGNFPGRFSGRQFSNSRSEMNVSTLELGDSALYLCASRQGSENTGELFFGEGSRLTVL.

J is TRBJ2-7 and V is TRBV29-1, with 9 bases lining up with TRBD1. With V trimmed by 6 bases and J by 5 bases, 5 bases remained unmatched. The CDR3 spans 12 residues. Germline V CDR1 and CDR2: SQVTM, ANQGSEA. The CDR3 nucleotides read TGCAGCGTCGGGACAGGGCTGAACGAGCAGTACTTC. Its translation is CSVGTGLNEQYF.

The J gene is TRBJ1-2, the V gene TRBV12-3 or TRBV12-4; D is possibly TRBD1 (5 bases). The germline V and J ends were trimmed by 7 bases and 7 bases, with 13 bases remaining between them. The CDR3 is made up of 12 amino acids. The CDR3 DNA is TGTGCCAGCACCCTCTCTGGGGGTGGCTACACCTTC. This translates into CASTLSGGGYTF.

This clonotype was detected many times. CDR3 amino acids: CASSLTSGDTDTQYF. CDR3 nucleotides: TGCGCCAGCAGCTTAACTAGCGGAGACACAGATACGCAGTATTTT. V is TRBV5-1 and J is TRBJ2-3; 8 nucleotides agree with TRBD2. With 2 bases clipped from V and 2 bases from J, the junction kept 4 bases outside the gene matches. There are 15 residues in the CDR3. CDR1 is SGHRS and CDR2 is YFSETQ in the germline V gene.

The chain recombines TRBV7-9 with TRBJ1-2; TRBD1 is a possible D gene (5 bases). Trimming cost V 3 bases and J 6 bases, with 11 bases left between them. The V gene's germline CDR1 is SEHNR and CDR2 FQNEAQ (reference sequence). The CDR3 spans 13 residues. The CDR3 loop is CASSFTREDGYTF. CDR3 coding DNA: TGTGCCAGCAGCTTTACCAGGGAGGATGGCTACACCTTC.

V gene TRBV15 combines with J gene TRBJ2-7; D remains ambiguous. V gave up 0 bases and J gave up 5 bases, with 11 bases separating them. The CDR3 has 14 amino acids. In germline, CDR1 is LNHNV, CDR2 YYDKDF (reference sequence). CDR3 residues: CATSRDWERDEQYF. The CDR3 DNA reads TGTGCCACCAGCAGAGATTGGGAACGGGACGAGCAGTACTTC.

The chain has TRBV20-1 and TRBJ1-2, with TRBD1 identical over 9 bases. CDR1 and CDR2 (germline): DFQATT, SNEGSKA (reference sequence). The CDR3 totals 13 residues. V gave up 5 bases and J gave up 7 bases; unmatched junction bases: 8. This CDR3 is CSAPHGTGSGYTF. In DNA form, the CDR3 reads TGCAGTGCTCCGCACGGGACAGGGAGTGGCTACACCTTC.

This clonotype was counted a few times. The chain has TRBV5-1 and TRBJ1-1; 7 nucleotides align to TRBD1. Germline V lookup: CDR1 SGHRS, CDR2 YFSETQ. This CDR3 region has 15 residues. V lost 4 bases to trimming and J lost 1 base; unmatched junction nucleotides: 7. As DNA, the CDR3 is TGCGCCAGCAGCCCCGCCAGGGGGGAGAACACTGAAGCTTTCTTT. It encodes CASSPARGENTEAFF.

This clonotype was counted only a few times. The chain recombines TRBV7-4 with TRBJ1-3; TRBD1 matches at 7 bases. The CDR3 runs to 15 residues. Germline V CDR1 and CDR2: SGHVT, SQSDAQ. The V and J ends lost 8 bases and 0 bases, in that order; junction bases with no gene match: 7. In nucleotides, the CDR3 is TGTGCCAGCCTGGGCAGGGGGACCTCTGGAAACACCATATATTTT. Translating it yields CASLGRGTSGNTIYF.

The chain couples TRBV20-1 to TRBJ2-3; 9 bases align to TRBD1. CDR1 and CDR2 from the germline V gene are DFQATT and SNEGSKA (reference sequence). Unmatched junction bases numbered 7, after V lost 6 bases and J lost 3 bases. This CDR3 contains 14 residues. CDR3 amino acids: CSAHRDRATDTQYF. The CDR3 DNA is TGCAGTGCCCACCGGGACAGGGCAACAGATACGCAGTATTTT.

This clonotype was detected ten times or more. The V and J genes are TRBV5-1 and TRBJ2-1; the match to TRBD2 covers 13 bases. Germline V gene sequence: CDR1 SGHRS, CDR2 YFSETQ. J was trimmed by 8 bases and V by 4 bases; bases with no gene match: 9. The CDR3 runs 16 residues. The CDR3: CASSGGTSGTWHEQFF. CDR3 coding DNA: TGCGCCAGCAGCGGGGGGACTAGCGGGACCTGGCATGAGCAGTTCTTC.

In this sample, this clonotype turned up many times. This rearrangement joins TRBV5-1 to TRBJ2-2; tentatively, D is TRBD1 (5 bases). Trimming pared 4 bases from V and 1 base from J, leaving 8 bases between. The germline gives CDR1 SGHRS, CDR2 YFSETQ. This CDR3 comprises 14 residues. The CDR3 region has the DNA TGCGCCAGCAGCCCAGGACAGAACACCGGGGAGCTGTTTTTT. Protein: CASSPGQNTGELFF.

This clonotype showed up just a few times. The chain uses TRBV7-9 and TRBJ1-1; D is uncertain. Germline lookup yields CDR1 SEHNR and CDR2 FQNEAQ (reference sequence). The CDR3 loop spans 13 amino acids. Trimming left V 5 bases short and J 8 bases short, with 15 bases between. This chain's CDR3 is CASSTDSLTEAFF. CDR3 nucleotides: TGTGCCAGCAGCACTGATTCCCTGACCGAAGCTTTCTTT.

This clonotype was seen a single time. The CDR3 protein is CASSWKVGSSGANVLTF. The CDR3 coding sequence is TGTGCCAGTAGTTGGAAGGTCGGGAGCTCTGGGGCCAACGTCCTGACTTTC. V is TRBV19 and J is TRBJ2-6; D may be TRBD2 (6 bases). This CDR3 comprises 17 residues. Germline CDR1 LNHDA, CDR2 SQIVND (reference sequence). The V end was cut by 5 bases, the J end by 0 bases, with 14 bases between.

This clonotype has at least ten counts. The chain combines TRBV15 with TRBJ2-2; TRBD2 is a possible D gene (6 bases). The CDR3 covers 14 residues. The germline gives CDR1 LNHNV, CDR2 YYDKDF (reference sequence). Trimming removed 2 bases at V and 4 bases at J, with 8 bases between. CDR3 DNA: TGTGCCACCAGCAGACAGCGGGTCACCGGGGAGCTGTTTTTT. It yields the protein CATSRQRVTGELFF.

The CDR3 is CSAPQGGTDTQYF. The CDR3, as DNA: TGCAGTGCTCCTCAGGGGGGGACAGATACGCAGTATTTT. The chain carries TRBV20-1 and TRBJ2-3; D possibly uses TRBD1 or TRBD2 (7 bases each). This CDR3 is built from 13 residues. The V gene lost 5 bases and the J gene lost 3 bases, with 12 bases spanning the gap. From germline, CDR1 is DFQATT and CDR2 SNEGSKA (reference sequence).

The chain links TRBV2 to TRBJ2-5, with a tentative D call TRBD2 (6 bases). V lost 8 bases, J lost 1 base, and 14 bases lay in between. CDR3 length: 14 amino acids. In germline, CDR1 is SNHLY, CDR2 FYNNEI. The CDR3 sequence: CASDLGGVQETQYF. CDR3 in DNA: TGTGCCAGCGACTTAGGCGGGGTCCAAGAGACCCAGTACTTC.

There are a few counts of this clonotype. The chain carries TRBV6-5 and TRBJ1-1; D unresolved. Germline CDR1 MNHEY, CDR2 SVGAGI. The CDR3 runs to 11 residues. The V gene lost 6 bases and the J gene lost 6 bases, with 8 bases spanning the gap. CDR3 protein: CASSSASEAFF. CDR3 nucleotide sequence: TGTGCCAGCAGCTCAGCTTCTGAAGCTTTCTTT.